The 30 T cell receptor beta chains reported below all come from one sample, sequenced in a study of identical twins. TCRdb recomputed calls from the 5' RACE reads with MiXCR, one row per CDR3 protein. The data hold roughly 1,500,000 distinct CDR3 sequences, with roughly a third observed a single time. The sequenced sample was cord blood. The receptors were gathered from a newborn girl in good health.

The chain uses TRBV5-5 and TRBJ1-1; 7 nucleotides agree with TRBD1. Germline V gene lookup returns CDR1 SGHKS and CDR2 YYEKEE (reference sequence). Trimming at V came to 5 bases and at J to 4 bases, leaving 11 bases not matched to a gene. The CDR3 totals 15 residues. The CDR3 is CASRPETGVITEAFF. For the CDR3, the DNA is TGTGCCAGCAGGCCCGAAACAGGGGTTATCACTGAAGCTTTCTTT. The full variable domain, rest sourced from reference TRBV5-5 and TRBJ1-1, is DAGVTQSPTHLIKTRGQQVTLRCSPISGHKSVSWYQQVLGQGPQFIFQYYEKEERGRGNFPDRFSARQFPNYSSELNVNALLLGDSALYLCASRPETGVITEAFFGQGTRLTVV.

CDR3 protein: CSAPSLGTADYGYTF. As DNA, the CDR3 is TGCAGTGCCCCTTCACTCGGGACAGCCGACTATGGCTACACCTTC. This chain links TRBV20-1 with TRBJ1-2; TRBD1 matches at 7 bases. Germline V gives CDR1 DFQATT, CDR2 SNEGSKA (reference sequence). This CDR3 is 15 amino acids long. Trimming removed 6 bases from V and 3 bases from J; junction bases left unmatched: 13.

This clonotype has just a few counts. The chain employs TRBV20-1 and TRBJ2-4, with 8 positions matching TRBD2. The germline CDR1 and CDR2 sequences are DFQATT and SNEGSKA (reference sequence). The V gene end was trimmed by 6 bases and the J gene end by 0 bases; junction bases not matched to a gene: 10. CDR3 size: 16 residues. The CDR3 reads CSADNVAGLAKNIQYF. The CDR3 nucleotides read TGCAGTGCGGACAACGTAGCGGGGCTAGCCAAAAACATTCAGTACTTC.

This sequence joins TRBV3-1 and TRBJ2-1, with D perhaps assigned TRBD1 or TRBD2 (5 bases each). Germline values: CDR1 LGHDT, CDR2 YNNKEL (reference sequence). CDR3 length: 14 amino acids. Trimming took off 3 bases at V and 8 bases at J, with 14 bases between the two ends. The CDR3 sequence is CASSHGDGLDEQFF. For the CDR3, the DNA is TGTGCCAGCAGCCACGGGGACGGGTTGGATGAGCAGTTCTTC.

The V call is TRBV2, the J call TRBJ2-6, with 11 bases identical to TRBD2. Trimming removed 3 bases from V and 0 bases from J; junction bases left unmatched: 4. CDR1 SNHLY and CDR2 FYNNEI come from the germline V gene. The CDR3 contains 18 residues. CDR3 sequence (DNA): TGTGCCAGCAGTGACGGGACTAGCGGATTCTCTGGGGCCAACGTCCTGACTTTC. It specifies CASSDGTSGFSGANVLTF.

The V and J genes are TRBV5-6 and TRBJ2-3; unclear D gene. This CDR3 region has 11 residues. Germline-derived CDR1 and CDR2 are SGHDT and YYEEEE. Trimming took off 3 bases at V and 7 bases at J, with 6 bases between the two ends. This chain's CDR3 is CASSSIHTQYF. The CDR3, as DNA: TGTGCCAGCAGCTCCATTCATACGCAGTATTTT.

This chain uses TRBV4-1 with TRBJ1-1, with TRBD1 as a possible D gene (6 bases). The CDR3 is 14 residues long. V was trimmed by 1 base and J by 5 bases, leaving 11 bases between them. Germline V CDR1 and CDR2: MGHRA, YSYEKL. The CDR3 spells CASSQAGARTEAFF. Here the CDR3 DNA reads TGCGCCAGCAGCCAAGCGGGGGCAAGGACTGAAGCTTTCTTT.

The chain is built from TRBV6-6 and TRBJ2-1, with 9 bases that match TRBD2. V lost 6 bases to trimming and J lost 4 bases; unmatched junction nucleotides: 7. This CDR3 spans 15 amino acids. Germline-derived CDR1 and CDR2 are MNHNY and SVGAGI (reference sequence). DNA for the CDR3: TGTGCCAGCAGAAGAGGCGGGGGGGCTTACAATGAGCAGTTCTTC. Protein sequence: CASRRGGGAYNEQFF.

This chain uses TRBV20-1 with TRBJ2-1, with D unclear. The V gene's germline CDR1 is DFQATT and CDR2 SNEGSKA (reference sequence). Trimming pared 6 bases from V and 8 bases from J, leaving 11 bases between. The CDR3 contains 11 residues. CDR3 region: CSAARSHEQFF. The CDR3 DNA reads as TGCAGTGCAGCTAGGTCCCATGAGCAGTTCTTC.

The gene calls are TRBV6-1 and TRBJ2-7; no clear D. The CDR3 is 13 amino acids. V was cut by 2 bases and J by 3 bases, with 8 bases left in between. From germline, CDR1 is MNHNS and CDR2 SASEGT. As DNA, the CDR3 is TGTGCCAGCAGTGAAAATGGGTACTACGAGCAGTACTTC. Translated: CASSENGYYEQYF.

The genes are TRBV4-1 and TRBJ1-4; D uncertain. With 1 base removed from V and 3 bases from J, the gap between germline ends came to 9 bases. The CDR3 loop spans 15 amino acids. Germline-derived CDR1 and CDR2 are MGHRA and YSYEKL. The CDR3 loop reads CASSQGGYPNEKLFF. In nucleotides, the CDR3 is TGCGCCAGCAGCCAAGGTGGCTACCCTAATGAAAAACTGTTTTTT.

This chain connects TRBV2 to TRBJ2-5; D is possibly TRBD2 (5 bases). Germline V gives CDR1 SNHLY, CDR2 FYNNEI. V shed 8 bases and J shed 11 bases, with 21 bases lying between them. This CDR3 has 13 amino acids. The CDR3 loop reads CASQTTRGNEQYF. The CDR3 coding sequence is TGTGCCAGCCAGACTACCCGAGGCAATGAGCAGTACTTC.

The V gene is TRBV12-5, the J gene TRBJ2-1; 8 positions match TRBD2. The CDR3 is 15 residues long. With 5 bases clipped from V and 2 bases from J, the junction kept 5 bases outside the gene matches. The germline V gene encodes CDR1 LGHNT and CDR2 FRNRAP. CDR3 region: CASGPPGGAYNEQFF. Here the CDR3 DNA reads TGTGCTAGTGGTCCGCCGGGGGGGGCCTACAATGAGCAGTTCTTC.

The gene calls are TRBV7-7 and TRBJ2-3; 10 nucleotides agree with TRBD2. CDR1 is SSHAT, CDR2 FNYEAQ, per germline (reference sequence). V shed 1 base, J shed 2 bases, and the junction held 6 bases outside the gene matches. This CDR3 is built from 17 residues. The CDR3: CASSLGPSGGVTDTQYF. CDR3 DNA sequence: TGTGCCAGCAGCTTAGGCCCTAGCGGGGGCGTCACAGATACGCAGTATTTT.

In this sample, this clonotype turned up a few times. The CDR3 nucleotides read TGTGCCAGCAGATACAGGGTTTTGAACACTGAAGCTTTCTTT. Its protein product is CASRYRVLNTEAFF. The rearrangement joins TRBV2 to TRBJ1-1, with D possibly matching TRBD1 (6 bases). The V end lost 6 bases, the J end lost 0 bases, and 11 bases lay between the germline ends. Germline V gives CDR1 SNHLY, CDR2 FYNNEI. This CDR3 has 14 amino acids.

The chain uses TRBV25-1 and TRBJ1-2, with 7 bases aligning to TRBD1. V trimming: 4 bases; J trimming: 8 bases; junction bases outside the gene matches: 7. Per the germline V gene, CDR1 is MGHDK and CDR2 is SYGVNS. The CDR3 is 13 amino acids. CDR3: CASSGGGMRGYTF. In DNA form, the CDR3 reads TGTGCCAGCAGTGGAGGGGGCATGAGGGGCTACACCTTC.

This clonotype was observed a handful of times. CDR3 sequence reads: CASRSSSGSGTQYF. CDR3 coding DNA: TGTGCCAGCAGATCCTCTAGCGGGAGTGGTACTCAGTATTTT. The chain combines TRBV28 with TRBJ2-3, with 10 bases lining up with TRBD2. The CDR3 is made up of 14 amino acids. From germline, CDR1 is MDHEN and CDR2 SYDVKM. V trimming: 6 bases; J trimming: 12 bases; junction bases outside the gene matches: 12.

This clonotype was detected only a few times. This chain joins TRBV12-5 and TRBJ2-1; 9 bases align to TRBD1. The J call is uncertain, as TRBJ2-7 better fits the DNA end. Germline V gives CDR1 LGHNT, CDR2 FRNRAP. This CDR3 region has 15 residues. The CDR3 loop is CASGDDRGSYNEQYF. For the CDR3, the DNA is TGTGCTAGTGGTGATGACAGGGGGTCCTACAATGAGCAGTACTTC.

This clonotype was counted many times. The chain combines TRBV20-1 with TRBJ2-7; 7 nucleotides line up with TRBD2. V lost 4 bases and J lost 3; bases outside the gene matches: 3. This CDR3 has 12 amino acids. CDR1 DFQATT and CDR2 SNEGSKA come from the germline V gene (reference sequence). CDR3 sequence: CSATTGGYEQYF. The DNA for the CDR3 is TGCAGTGCTACGACGGGAGGCTACGAGCAGTACTTC.

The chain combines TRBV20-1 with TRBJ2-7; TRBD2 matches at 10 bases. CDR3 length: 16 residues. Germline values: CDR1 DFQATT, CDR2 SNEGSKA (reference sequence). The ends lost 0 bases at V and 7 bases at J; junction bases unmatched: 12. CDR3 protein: CSARDVLAGVGNEQYF. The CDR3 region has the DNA TGCAGTGCTAGAGATGTGCTAGCGGGAGTGGGCAATGAGCAGTACTTC.

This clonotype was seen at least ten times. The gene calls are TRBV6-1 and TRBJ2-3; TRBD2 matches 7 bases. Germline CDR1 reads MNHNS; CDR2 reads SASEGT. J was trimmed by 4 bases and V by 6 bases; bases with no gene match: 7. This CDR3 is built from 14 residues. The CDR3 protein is CASSPLLAADTQYF. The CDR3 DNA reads TGTGCCAGCAGCCCCCTTCTAGCGGCAGATACGCAGTATTTT.

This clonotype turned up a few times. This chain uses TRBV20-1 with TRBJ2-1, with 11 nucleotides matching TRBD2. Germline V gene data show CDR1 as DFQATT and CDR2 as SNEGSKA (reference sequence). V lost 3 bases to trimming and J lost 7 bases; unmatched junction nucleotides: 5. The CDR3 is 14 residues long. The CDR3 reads CSARKTSGSNEQFF. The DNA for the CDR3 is TGCAGTGCTAGGAAAACTAGCGGGAGTAATGAGCAGTTCTTC.

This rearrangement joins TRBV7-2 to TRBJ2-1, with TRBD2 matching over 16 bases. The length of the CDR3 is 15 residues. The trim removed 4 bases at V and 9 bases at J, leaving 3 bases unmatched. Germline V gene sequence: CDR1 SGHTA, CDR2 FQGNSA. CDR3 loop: CASSSGTSGGGEQFF. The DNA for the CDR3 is TGTGCCAGCAGCTCCGGGACTAGCGGGGGGGGTGAGCAGTTCTTC.

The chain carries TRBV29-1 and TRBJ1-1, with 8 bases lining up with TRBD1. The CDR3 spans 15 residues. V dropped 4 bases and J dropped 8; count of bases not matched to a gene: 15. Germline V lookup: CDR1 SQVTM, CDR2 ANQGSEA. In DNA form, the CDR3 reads TGCAGCGTTGCCTTCAAATCAGGGGGCGCCGCCGAAGCTTTCTTT. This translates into CSVAFKSGGAAEAFF. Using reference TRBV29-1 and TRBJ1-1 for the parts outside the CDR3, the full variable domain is SAVISQKPSRDICQRGTSLTIQCQVDSQVTMMFWYRQQPGQSLTLIATANQGSEATYESGFVIDKFPISRPNLTFSTLTVSNMSPEDSSIYLCSVAFKSGGAAEAFFGQGTRLTVV.

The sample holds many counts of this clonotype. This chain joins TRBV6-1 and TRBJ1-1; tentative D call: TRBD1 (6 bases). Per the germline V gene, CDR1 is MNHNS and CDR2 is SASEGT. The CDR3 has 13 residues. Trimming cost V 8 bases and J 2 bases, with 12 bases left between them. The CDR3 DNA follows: TGTGCCAGCTCCGGGACACTCAACACTGAAGCTTTCTTT. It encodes CASSGTLNTEAFF.

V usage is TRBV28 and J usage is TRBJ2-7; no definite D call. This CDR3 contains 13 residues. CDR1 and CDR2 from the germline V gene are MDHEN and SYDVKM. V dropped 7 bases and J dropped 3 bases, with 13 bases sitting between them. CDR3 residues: CASTSGGNYEQYF. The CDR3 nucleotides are TGTGCCAGCACCTCGGGTGGAAACTACGAGCAGTACTTC.

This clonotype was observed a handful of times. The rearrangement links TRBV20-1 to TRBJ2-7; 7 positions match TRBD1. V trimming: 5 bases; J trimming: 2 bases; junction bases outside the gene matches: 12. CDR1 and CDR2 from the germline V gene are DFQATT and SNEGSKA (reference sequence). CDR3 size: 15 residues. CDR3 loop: CSASPRTGSPYEQYF. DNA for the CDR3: TGCAGTGCTTCCCCTCGGACAGGTTCCCCCTACGAGCAGTACTTC.

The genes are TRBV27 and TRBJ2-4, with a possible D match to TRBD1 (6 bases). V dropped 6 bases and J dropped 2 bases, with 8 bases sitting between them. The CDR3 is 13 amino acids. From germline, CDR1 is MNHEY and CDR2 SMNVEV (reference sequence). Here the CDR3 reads CASRGTTKNIQYF. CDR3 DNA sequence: TGTGCCAGCAGGGGGACAACCAAAAACATTCAGTACTTC.

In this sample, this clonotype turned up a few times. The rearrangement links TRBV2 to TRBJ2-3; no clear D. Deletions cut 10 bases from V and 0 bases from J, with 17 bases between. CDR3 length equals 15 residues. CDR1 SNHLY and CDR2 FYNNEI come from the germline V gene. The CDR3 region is CATKTRRTSTDTQYF. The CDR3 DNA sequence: TGTGCCACCAAGACACGGCGGACCAGCACAGATACGCAGTATTTT.

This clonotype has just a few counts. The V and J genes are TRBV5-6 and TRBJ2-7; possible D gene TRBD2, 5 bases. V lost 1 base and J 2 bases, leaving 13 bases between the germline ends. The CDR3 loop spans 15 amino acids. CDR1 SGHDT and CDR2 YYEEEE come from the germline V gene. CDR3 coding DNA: TGTGCCAGCAGCTTGCGCAGGAGGAAAGCCTACGAGCAGTACTTC. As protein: CASSLRRRKAYEQYF.